The clone carrying this T cell receptor beta chain was found many times. No patient received treatment before thyroid surgery. The V and J ends lost 1 base and 7 bases respectively, with 14 bases between them. Germline V gene data show CDR1 as MGHRA and CDR2 as YSYEKL. The CDR3 sequence is 14 residues long. The data belong to a study of metastatic and nonmetastatic thyroid tumors. TCRdb used MiXCR to call clones anew from the PCR reads. The data contain 30,000 to 45,000 clones, roughly 18% of them singletons. The origin of this receptor is a female donor with papillary thyroid cancer or a benign thyroid nodule (not recorded which). Some clones in this sample may be carry-over from other donors' samples. The chain has TRBV4-1 and TRBJ2-7; weak D call: TRBD2 (6 bases). Sequenced: blood. As DNA, the CDR3 is TGCGCCAGCAGCCAAGCGGTTCGGGCGGGGGAGCAGTACTTC. Amino acid sequence: CASSQAVRAGEQYF.